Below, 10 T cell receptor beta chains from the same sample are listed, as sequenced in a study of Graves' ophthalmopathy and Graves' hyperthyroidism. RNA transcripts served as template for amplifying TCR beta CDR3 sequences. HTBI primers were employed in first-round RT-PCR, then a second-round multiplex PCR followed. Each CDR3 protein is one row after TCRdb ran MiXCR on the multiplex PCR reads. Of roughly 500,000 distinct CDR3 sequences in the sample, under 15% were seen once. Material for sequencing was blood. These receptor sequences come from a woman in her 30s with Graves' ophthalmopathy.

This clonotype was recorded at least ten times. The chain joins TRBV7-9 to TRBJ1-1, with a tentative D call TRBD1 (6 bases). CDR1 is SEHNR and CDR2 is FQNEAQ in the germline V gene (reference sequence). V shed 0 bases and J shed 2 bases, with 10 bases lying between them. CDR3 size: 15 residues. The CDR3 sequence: CASSLAGTKNTEAFF. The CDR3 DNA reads TGTGCCAGCAGCTTAGCCGGGACAAAAAACACTGAAGCTTTCTTT.

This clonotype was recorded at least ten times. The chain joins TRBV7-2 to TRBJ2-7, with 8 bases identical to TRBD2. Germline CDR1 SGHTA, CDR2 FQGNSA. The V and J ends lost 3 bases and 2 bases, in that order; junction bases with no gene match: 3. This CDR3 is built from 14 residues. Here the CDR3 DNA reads TGTGCCAGCAGCTTCGGACTAGCAGCCTACGAGCAGTACTTC. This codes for CASSFGLAAYEQYF. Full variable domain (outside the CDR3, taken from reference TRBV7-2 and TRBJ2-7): GAGVSQSPSNKVTEKGKDVELRCDPISGHTALYWYRQSLGQGLEFLIYFQGNSAPDKSGLPSDRFSAERTGGSVSTLTIQRTQQEDSAVYLCASSFGLAAYEQYFGPGTRLTVT.

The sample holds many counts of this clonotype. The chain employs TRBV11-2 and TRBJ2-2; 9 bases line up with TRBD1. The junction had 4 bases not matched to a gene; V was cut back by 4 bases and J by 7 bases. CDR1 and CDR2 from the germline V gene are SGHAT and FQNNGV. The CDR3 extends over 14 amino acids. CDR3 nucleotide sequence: TGTGCCAGCAGCTGGACAGGGGCAGGCGGGGAGCTGTTTTTT. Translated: CASSWTGAGGELFF. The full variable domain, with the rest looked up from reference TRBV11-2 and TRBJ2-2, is EAGVAQSPRYKIIEKRQSVAFWCNPISGHATLYWYQQILGQGPKLLIQFQNNGVVDDSQLPKDRFSAERLKGVDSTLKIQPAKLEDSAVYLCASSWTGAGGELFFGEGSRLTVL.

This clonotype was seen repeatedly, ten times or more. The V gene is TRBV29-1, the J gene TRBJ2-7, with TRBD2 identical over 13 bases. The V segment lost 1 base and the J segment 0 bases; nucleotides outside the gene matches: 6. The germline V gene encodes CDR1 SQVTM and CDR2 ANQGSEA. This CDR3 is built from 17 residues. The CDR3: CSVEGTSGRSSSYEQYF. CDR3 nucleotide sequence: TGCAGCGTTGAAGGGACTAGCGGGAGATCTTCCTCCTACGAGCAGTACTTC.

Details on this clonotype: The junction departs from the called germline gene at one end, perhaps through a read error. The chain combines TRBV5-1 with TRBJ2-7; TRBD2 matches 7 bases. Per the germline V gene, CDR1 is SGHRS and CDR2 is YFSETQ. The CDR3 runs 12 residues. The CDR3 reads CASSLASGEQYF. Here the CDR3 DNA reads TGTGCCAGCAGCTTGGCTAGCGGCGAGCAGTACTTC.

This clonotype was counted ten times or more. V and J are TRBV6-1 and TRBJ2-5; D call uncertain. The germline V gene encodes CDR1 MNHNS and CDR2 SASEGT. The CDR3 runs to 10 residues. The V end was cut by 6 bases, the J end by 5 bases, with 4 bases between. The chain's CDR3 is CASRDETQYF. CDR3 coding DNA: TGTGCCAGCAGAGATGAGACCCAGTACTTC.

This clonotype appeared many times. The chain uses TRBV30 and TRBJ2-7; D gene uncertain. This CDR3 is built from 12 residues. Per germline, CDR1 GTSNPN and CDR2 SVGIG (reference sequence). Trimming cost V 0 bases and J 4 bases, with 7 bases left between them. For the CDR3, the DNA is TGTGCCTGGAGTGTACGGCTTTACGAGCAGTACTTC. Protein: CAWSVRLYEQYF.

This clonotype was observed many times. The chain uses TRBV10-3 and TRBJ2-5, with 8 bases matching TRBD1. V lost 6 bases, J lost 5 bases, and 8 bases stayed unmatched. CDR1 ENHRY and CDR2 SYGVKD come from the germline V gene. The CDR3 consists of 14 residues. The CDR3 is CAISVRGPGETQYF. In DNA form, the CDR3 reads TGTGCCATCAGCGTCAGGGGGCCCGGGGAGACCCAGTACTTC.

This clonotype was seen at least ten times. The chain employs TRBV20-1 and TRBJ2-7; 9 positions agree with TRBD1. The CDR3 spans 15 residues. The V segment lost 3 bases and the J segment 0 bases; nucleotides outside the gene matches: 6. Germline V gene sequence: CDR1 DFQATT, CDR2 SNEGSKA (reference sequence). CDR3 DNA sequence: TGCAGTGCTAGCAGCGCGACAGGGGGCTCCTACGAGCAGTACTTC. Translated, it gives CSASSATGGSYEQYF.

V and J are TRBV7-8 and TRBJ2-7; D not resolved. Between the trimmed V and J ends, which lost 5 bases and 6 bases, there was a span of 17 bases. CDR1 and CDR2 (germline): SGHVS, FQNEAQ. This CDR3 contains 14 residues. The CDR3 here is CASSRLPTYGEQYF. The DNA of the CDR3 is TGTGCCAGCAGCCGCCTACCTACGTATGGCGAGCAGTACTTC.